This T cell receptor beta chain is drawn from a study of T cells after posttransplantation cyclophosphamide. Cells defined as naive were viable CD3+CD4+ or CD3+CD8+ and CCR7+CD45RA+CD45RO-CD95-CD27+CD28+. Libraries were prepared by immunoSEQ multiplex PCR; TCRdb keeps only in-frame clonotypes and omits some of them. This table holds 34,000 or so clones, about 91% found once. The CDR3 totals 15 residues. Germline assignment: CDR1 SGHTA and CDR2 FQGNSA. J lost 1 base, V lost 5 bases, and 5 bases had no gene match. The clonotype originates from a man aged 25 to 45 in good health and a related stem cell transplant donor. V gene TRBV7-2 combines with J gene TRBJ2-7; TRBD2 matches at 10 bases. Source material: naive CD4+ T cells sorted from blood. CDR3 DNA sequence: TGTGCCAGCAGCCTATCTAGCGGGGGATCCTACGAGCAGTACTTC. Amino acids: CASSLSSGGSYEQYF.